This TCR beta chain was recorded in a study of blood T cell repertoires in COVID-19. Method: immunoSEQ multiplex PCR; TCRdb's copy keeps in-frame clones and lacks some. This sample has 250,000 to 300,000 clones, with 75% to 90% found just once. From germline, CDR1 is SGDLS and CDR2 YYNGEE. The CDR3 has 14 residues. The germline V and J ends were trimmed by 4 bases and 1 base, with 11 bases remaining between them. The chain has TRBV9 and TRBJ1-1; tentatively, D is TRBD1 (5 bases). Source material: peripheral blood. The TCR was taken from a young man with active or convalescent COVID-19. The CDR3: CASSRSQGNTEAFF. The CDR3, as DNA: TGTGCCAGCAGCCGAAGTCAGGGGAACACTGAAGCTTTCTTT.